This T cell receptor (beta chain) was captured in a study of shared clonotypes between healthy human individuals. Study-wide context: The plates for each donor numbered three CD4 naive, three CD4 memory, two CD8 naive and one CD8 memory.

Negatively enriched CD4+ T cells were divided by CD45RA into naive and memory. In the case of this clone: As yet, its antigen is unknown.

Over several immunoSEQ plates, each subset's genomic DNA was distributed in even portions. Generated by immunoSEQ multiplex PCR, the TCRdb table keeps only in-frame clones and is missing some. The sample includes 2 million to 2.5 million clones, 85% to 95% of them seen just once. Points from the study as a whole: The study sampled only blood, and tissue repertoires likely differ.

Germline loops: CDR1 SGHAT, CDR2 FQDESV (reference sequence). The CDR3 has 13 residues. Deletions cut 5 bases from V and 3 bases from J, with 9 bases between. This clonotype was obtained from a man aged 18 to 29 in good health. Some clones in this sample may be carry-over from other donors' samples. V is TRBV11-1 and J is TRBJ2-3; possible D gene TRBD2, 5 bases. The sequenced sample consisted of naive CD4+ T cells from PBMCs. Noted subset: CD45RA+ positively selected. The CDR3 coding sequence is TGTGCCAGCAGCGCTGGACTGACAGATACGCAGTATTTT. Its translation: CASSAGLTDTQYF.